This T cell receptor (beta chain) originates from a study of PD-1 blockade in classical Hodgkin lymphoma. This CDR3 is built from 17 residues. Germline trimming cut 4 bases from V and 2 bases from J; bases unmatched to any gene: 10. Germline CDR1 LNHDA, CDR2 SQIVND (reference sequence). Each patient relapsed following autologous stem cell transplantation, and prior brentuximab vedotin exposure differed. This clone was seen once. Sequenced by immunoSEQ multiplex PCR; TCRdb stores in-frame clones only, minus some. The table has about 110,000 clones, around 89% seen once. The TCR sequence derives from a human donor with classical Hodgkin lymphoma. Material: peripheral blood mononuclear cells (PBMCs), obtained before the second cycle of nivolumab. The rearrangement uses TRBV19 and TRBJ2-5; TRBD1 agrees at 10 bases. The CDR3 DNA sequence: TGTGCCAGTAGTAAATTGTTGGGGACAGGGGAACAAGAGACCCAGTACTTC. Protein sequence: CASSKLLGTGEQETQYF.